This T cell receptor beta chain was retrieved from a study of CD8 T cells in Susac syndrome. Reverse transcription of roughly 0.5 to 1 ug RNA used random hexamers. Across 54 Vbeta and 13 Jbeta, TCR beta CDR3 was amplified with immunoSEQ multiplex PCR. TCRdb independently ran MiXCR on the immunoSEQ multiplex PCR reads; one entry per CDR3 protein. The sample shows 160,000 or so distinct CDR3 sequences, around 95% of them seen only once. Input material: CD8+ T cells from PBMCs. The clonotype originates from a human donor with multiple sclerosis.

For the CDR3, the DNA is TGTGCCAGCAGCGTAGGTGGGGGAGAGACCCAGTACTTC. Its translation is CASSVGGGETQYF. This rearrangement joins TRBV9 to TRBJ2-5, with D possibly called TRBD1 or TRBD2 (5 bases each). V lost 0 bases and J lost 4, with 7 bases in between. This CDR3 contains 13 residues. Germline V gives CDR1 SGDLS, CDR2 YYNGEE.